The following is a T cell receptor (beta chain) sequence with its context. Its antigen remains unidentified. The sample originates from a study of CD8 T cells in ankylosing spondylitis. General study points: Previously reported in reactive arthritis synovial fluid and blood were some of the motif variants.

One entry per CDR3 protein results from TCRdb running MiXCR on the 5' RACE reads. The sample holds under 250,000 distinct CDR3 sequences, around 24% seen once. CDR1 and CDR2 from the germline V gene are SGDLS and YYNGEE. Trimming took 4 bases from V and 7 from J, leaving 9 bases between them. The CDR3 runs to 12 residues. Sequenced: blood, either unsorted or a sorted T cell fraction (not recorded which). The clonotype comes from a male donor with ankylosing spondylitis or in good health (not recorded which). The J gene is TRBJ2-1, the V gene TRBV9, with D tentatively TRBD2 (6 bases). CDR3 coding DNA: TGTGCCAGCAGCACACTAGCAAATGAGCAGTTCTTC. It specifies CASSTLANEQFF.